This T cell receptor (beta chain) stems from a study of persistence of HIV-infected CD4 T cells. Trimming left V 5 bases short and J 0 bases short, with 11 bases between. This CDR3 region has 16 residues. CDR1 and CDR2 (germline): KGHSH, LQKENI. Concerning this clone: Its antigen remains unidentified.

Sequencing used immunoSEQ version 4 in survey mode. Libraries were prepared by immunoSEQ multiplex PCR; TCRdb keeps only in-frame clonotypes and omits some of them. The sample yields about 40,000 clones, 75% to 80% seen once. The stimulus was an HIV-1 Gag 15-mer peptide pool, approximately 0.93 ug/peptide/mL. CD40L/CD69 double-negative CD45RO-high memory CD4+ T cells were collected. Suppressive ART was started during chronic HIV-1 infection in these adults. For around 19 hours, CD8-depleted PBMCs received anti-CD28/CD49d costimulation, a CD40-blocking antibody and enfuvirtide. This chain connects TRBV18 to TRBJ2-6; D not resolved. The sequence was collected from an adult man with HIV who was CMV-seropositive. The specimen comprised CD4+ T cells sorted from PBMCs after 18-hour stimulation, sampled from a patient who received antiretroviral therapy. In nucleotides, the CDR3 is TGTGCCAGCTCATCGCGTGGCAGCTCTGGGGCCAACGTCCTGACTTTC. Its translation is CASSSRGSSGANVLTF.